Each of the 18 T cell receptor beta chains below was sequenced from the same sample in a study of blood T cell repertoires in COVID-19. Libraries were prepared by immunoSEQ multiplex PCR; TCRdb keeps only in-frame clonotypes and omits some of them. The sample has fewer than 250,000 clones, about nine tenths seen once. The sample consisted of peripheral blood. These receptors were taken from a man between 45 and 60 years old with acute or convalescent COVID-19.

By frequency in the sample, this clone is large. V usage is TRBV7-9 and J usage is TRBJ1-1; 9 positions match TRBD1. CDR3 size: 16 residues. J gave up 4 bases and V 4 bases, and 10 bases lay outside the gene matches. Germline CDR1 is SEHNR and CDR2 is FQNEAQ (reference sequence). CDR3 in DNA: TGTGCCAGCAGCTCCTCCCCCGGGACAGGGTCCACTGAAGCTTTCTTT. Translated: CASSSSPGTGSTEAFF.

The chain combines TRBV2 with TRBJ1-2; D call uncertain. Trimming shortened V by 3 bases and J by 6 bases, and 8 bases separated the two germline ends. The CDR3 covers 12 residues. Germline V gene sequence: CDR1 SNHLY, CDR2 FYNNEI. CDR3 sequence (DNA): TGTGCCAGCAGTGATAGCTGGGATGGCTACACCTTC. This translates into CASSDSWDGYTF.

The chain uses TRBV6-5 and TRBJ2-7; D possibly corresponds to TRBD2 (5 bases). Trimming left V 8 bases short and J 3 bases short, with 5 bases between. CDR3 length: 10 amino acids. Germline V gene data show CDR1 as MNHEY and CDR2 as SVGAGI. The CDR3 region has the DNA TGTGCCAGCGGAGGCTACGAGCAGTACTTC. Translation: CASGGYEQYF.

This chain uses TRBV10-1 with TRBJ1-1; the D is unclear. Germline V gene lookup returns CDR1 WNHNN and CDR2 SYGVQD (reference sequence). There are 14 residues in the CDR3. V lost 0 bases, J lost 1 base, and 6 bases lay in between. CDR3: CASSESAGNTEAFF. Written as DNA, the CDR3 is TGCGCCAGCAGTGAGTCGGCAGGGAACACTGAAGCTTTCTTT.

The chain employs TRBV9 and TRBJ1-3, with D possibly being TRBD1 (6 bases). The CDR3 loop spans 16 amino acids. Looked up from germline, CDR1 is SGDLS and CDR2 is YYNGEE. V was pared by 4 bases and J by 0 bases, with 14 bases between. CDR3 in DNA: TGTGCCAGCAGCCCTCCGGACAGCGTCTCTGGAAACACCATATATTTT. Translation gives CASSPPDSVSGNTIYF.

The chain links TRBV5-1 to TRBJ2-3, with D possibly matching TRBD2 (6 bases). Trimming cost V 0 bases and J 0 bases, with 11 bases left between them. The length of the CDR3 is 16 residues. CDR1 is SGHRS, CDR2 YFSETQ, per germline. The CDR3 DNA follows: TGCGCCAGCAGCTTGGGGGGTAGCGGAAGCACAGATACGCAGTATTTT. Translated: CASSLGGSGSTDTQYF.

The V call is TRBV19, the J call TRBJ2-2; TRBD1 matches at 7 bases. CDR3 length: 15 amino acids. CDR1 LNHDA and CDR2 SQIVND come from the germline V gene (reference sequence). Trimming took 3 bases from V and 3 from J; bases not matched to a gene: 4. Written as DNA, the CDR3 is TGTGCCAGTAGTATTCGGGGACAGTACACCGGGGAGCTGTTTTTT. It is translated as CASSIRGQYTGELFF.

This clone was detected a few times. CDR3 in amino acids: CASSLAGTGGNQPQHF. For the CDR3, the DNA is TGTGCCAGCAGCTTGGCTGGGACAGGCGGCAATCAGCCCCAGCATTTT. The J gene is TRBJ1-5, the V gene TRBV11-2; 8 nucleotides match TRBD1. This CDR3 is 16 amino acids long. Germline loops: CDR1 SGHAT, CDR2 FQNNGV. The V gene end was trimmed by 3 bases and the J gene end by 2 bases; junction bases not matched to a gene: 6.

As concerns this clone: At one end the junction does not follow the germline gene, possibly because of a read error. The chain recombines TRBV19 with TRBJ2-2, with 7 nucleotides matching TRBD1. Germline CDR1 LNHDA, CDR2 SQIVND (reference sequence). CDR3 length equals 13 residues. CDR3 loop: CASSITFQGTVSF. The CDR3, as DNA: TGTGCCAGTAGTATAACGTTTCAGGGGACAGTATCCTTT.

J is TRBJ1-1 and V is TRBV5-1, with D unresolved. This CDR3 comprises 12 residues. The V end lost 0 bases, the J end lost 6 bases, and 6 bases lay between the germline ends. Germline V gene lookup returns CDR1 SGHRS and CDR2 YFSETQ. CDR3 amino acids: CASSLGASEAFF. DNA for the CDR3: TGCGCCAGCAGCTTGGGGGCATCTGAAGCTTTCTTT.

The chain carries TRBV4-1 and TRBJ1-4; tentatively, D is TRBD1 (6 bases). Germline-derived CDR1 and CDR2 are MGHRA and YSYEKL. This CDR3 comprises 14 residues. With 3 bases removed from V and 7 bases from J, the gap between germline ends came to 12 bases. CDR3 in amino acids: CASSQGAVREKLFF. CDR3 sequence (DNA): TGCGCCAGCAGCCAGGGGGCAGTCCGTGAAAAACTGTTTTTT.

This chain connects TRBV11-2 to TRBJ1-4; D might be TRBD1 (6 bases). V was shortened by 5 bases and J by 8 bases, with 15 bases between the two germline ends. The CDR3 contains 14 residues. Germline V gene data show CDR1 as SGHAT and CDR2 as FQNNGV. This chain's CDR3 is CASSPGGGREKLFF. The CDR3, as DNA: TGTGCCAGCAGCCCCGGGGGGGGGCGAGAAAAACTGTTTTTT.

This clone appeared once. The CDR3 nucleotides read TGTGCCAGCAGCTATGCCGACTCCCGGGACAGTGAAGCTTTCTTT. The encoded protein is CASSYADSRDSEAFF. The chain has TRBV11-2 and TRBJ1-1, with 7 nucleotides matching TRBD1. The V gene end was trimmed by 4 bases and the J gene end by 7 bases; junction bases not matched to a gene: 12. CDR1 is SGHAT and CDR2 is FQNNGV in the germline V gene. CDR3 size: 15 residues.

The rearrangement joins TRBV19 to TRBJ1-6, with TRBD1 identical over 7 bases. The CDR3 loop spans 15 amino acids. CDR1 is LNHDA, CDR2 SQIVND, per germline (reference sequence). Germline trimming cut 1 base from V and 8 bases from J; bases unmatched to any gene: 5. CDR3 residues: CASSIVTGRHSPLHF. CDR3 in DNA: TGTGCCAGTAGTATAGTGACAGGGCGTCATTCACCCCTCCACTTT.

The chain joins TRBV9 to TRBJ1-4, with D tentatively TRBD1 (6 bases). CDR1 SGDLS and CDR2 YYNGEE come from the germline V gene. The CDR3 totals 16 residues. Trimming took off 4 bases at V and 5 bases at J, with 18 bases between the two ends. The CDR3 nucleotides are TGTGCCAGCAGCCAGACAGGCACACCCAAAAATGAAAAACTGTTTTTT. Encoded protein: CASSQTGTPKNEKLFF.

This clone was seen only once. This rearrangement joins TRBV7-8 to TRBJ1-5, with D uncertain. V was clipped by 2 bases and J by 11 bases, with 16 bases between them. Germline loops: CDR1 SGHVS, CDR2 FQNEAQ. The CDR3 length is 14 residues. CDR3 amino acids: CASSLTPDPRAQHF. The CDR3, as DNA: TGTGCCAGCAGCTTAACCCCCGACCCGCGGGCCCAGCATTTT.

The chain carries TRBV4-2 and TRBJ1-1; TRBD1 agrees at 9 bases. Germline loops: CDR1 LGHNA, CDR2 YNFKEQ. CDR3 length: 14 residues. V gave up 3 bases and J gave up 5 bases; unmatched junction bases: 4. CDR3 DNA sequence: TGTGCCAGCAGCCAGGTCGACAGGGGGACTGAAGCTTTCTTT. Translation gives CASSQVDRGTEAFF.

The V gene is TRBV2, the J gene TRBJ2-1, with 10 bases aligning to TRBD1. The length of the CDR3 is 16 residues. Germline CDR1 SNHLY, CDR2 FYNNEI. V shed 5 bases and J 9 bases; nucleotides not matched to a gene: 13. As DNA, the CDR3 is TGTGCCAGCAGTACGACAGGGGGCGGACTTTCCGGTGAGCAGTTCTTC. Its protein product is CASSTTGGGLSGEQFF.